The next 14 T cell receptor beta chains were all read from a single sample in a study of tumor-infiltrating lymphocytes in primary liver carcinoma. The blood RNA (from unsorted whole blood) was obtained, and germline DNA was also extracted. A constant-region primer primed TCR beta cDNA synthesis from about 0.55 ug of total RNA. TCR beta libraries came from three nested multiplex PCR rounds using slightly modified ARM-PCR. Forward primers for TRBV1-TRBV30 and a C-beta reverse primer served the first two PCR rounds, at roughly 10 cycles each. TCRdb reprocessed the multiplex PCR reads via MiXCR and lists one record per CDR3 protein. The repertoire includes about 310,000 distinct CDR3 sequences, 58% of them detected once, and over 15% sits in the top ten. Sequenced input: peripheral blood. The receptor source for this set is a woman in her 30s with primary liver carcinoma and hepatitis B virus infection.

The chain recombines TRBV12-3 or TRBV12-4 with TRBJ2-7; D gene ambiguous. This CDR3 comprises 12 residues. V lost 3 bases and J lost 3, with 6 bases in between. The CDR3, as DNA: TGTGCCAGCAGTTTTTTGGACTACGAGCAGTACTTC. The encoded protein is CASSFLDYEQYF.

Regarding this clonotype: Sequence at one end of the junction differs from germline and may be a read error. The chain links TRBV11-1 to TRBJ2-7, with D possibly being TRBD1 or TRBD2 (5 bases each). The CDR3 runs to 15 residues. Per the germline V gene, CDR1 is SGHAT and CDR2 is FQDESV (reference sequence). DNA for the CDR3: TGTGGCAGCAGCTTAGATGAGGGACCCGCCTACGAGCTGTACTTC. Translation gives CGSSLDEGPAYELYF.

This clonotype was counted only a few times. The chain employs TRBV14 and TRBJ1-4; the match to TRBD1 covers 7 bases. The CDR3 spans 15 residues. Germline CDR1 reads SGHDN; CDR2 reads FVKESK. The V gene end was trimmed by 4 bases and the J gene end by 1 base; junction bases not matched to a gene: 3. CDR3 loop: CASSLDRVTNEKLFF. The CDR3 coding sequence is TGTGCCAGCAGCCTTGACAGGGTAACTAATGAAAAACTGTTTTTT.

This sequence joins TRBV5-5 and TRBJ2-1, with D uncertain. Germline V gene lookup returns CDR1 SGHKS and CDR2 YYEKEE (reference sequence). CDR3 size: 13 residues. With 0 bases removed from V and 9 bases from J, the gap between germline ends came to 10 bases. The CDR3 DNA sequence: TGTGCCAGCAGCTTGGGACCGCCGACTGAGCAGTTCTTC. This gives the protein CASSLGPPTEQFF.

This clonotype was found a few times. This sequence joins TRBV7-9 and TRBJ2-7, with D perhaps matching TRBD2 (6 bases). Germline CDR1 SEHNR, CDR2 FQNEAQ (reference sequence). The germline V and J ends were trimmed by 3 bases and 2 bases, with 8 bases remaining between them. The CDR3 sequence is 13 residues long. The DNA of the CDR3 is TGTGCCAGCAGCTTGGGGGGAACCTACGAGCAGTACTTC. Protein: CASSLGGTYEQYF.

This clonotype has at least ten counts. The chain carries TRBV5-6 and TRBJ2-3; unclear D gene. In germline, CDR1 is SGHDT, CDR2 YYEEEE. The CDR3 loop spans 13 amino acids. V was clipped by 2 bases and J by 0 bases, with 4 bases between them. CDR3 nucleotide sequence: TGTGCCAGCAGCTTAAGTAGCACAGATACGCAGTATTTT. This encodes CASSLSSTDTQYF. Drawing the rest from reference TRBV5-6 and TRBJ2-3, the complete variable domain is DAGVTQSPTHLIKTRGQQVTLRCSPKSGHDTVSWYQQALGQGPQFIFQYYEEEERQRGNFPDRFSGHQFPNYSSELNVNALLLGDSALYLCASSLSSTDTQYFGPGTRLTVL.

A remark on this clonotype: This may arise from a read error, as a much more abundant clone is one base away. The CDR3 bases are TGTGCCAGCAGGAACAGCGGGAGTGGTTCCTACAAGCAGTACTTC. This translates into CASRNSGSGSYKQYF. This chain uses TRBV6-2 or TRBV6-3 with TRBJ2-7, with TRBD2 matching over 8 bases. CDR3 length equals 15 residues. The V gene's germline CDR1 is MNHEY and CDR2 SVGEGT.

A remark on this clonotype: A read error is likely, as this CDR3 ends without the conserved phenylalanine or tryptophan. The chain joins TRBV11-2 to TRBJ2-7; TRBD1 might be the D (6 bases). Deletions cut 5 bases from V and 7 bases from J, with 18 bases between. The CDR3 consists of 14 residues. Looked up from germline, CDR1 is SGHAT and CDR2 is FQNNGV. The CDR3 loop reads CASSPPTGIHEQYI. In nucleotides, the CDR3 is TGTGCCAGCAGCCCGCCTACAGGGATCCATGAGCAGTACATC.

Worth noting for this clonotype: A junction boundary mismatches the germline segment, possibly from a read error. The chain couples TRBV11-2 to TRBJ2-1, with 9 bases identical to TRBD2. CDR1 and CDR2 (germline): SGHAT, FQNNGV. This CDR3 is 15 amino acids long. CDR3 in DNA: TGTGTCAGCAGCTTAGGAGCGGGAGGCCTCAAGGAGCAGTTCTTC. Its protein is CVSSLGAGGLKEQFF.

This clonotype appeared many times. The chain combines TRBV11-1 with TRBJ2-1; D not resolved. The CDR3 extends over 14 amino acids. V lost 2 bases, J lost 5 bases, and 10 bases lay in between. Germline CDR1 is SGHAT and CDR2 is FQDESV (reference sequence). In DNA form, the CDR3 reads TGTGCCAGCAGCTTACGTCGAGCGAACAATGAGCAGTTCTTC. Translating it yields CASSLRRANNEQFF.

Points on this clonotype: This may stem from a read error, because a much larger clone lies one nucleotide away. The CDR3, as DNA: TGCAGCGTTGAAAGGGGGTCAGTAGCTAACTATGGCTACACCTTC. Its translation is CSVERGSVANYGYTF. This rearrangement joins TRBV29-1 to TRBJ1-2, with D tentatively TRBD1 (6 bases). CDR1 is SQVTM, CDR2 ANQGSEA, per germline. The CDR3 spans 15 residues. V gave up 2 bases and J gave up 0 bases, with 13 bases separating them.

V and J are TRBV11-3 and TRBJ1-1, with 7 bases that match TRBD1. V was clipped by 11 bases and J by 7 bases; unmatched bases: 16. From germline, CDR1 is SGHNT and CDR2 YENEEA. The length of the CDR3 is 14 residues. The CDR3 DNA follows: TGTGCCCGTAGCTTAAGGGACAGATATTTTGAAGCTTTCTTT. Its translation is CARSLRDRYFEAFF.

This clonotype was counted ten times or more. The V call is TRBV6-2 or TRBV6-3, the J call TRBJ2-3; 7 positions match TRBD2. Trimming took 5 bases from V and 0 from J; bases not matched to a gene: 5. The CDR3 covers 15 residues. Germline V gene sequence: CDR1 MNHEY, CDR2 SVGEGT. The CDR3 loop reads CASSQGSGSTDTQYF. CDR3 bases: TGTGCCAGCAGTCAGGGTAGCGGGAGCACAGATACGCAGTATTTT.

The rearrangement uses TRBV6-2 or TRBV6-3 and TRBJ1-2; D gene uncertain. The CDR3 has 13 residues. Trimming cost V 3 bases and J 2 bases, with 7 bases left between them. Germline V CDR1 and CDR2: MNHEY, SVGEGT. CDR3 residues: CASSYRTNYGYTF. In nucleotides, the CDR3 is TGTGCCAGCAGTTATAGGACGAACTATGGCTACACCTTC.